This paragraph covers one T cell receptor beta chain sequence. The sample originates from a study of blood T cell repertoires in COVID-19. Across the study: Sites in the United States, Italy and Spain provided acute and convalescent COVID-19 samples.

Germline V CDR1 and CDR2: WNHNN, SYGVQD (reference sequence). This CDR3 has 16 residues. V lost 0 bases, J lost 7 bases, and 17 bases lay in between. Sequenced by immunoSEQ multiplex PCR; TCRdb stores in-frame clones only, minus some. This sample has approximately 180,000 clones, with around nine tenths found just once. The sequence was collected from a man in his fifties or sixties with active or convalescent COVID-19. The chain has TRBV10-1 and TRBJ2-3; D gene ambiguous. The sequencing sample was made of peripheral blood. The CDR3 is CASSESHGRGTNTQYF. The CDR3 coding sequence is TGCGCCAGCAGTGAGTCTCACGGCAGAGGCACGAATACGCAGTATTTT.